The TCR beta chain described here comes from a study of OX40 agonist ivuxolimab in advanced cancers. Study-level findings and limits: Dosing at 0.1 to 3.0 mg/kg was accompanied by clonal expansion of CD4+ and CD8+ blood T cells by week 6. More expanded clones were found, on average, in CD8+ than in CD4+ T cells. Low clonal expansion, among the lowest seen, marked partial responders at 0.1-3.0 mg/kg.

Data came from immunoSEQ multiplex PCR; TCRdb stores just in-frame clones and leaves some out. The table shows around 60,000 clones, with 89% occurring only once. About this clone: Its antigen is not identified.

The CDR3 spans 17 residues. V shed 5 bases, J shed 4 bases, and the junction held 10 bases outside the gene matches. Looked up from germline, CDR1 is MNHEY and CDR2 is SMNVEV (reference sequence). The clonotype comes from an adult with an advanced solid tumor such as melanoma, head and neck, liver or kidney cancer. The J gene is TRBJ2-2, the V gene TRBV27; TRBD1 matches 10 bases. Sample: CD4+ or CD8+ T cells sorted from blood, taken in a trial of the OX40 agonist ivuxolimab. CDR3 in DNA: TGTGCCAGCAGTACCGACAGGGGGCTTCTGGGCACCGGGGAGCTGTTTTTT. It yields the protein CASSTDRGLLGTGELFF.